This entry features one T cell receptor beta chain sequence. The antigen remains unidentified. The record originates from a study of blood T cells in healthy people across ages. General study findings and limits: Conclusively comparing naive with antigen-experienced cells was impossible with unsorted PBMCs. Diversity figures based on one million T cells were deemed too low. Expanded clonotype changes were possibly confounded by unknown donor CMV status.

Combining a sample-barcoded 5' primer with a J-beta primer mix, a second PCR ran for roughly 7 to 11 cycles. TCRdb processed the 5' RACE reads anew with MiXCR; each CDR3 protein has one entry. The top ten clones hold around 18% of a sample with over a million distinct CDR3 sequences, 40% to 45% of them seen once. The sequenced sample consisted of blood. This TCR was recovered from a woman between 55 and 75 years old in good health.

CDR3 nucleotide sequence: TGCGCCAGCAGACAGGCACACTACGCAGATACGCAGTATTTT. It specifies CASRQAHYADTQYF. The J gene is TRBJ2-3, the V gene TRBV5-1, with a possible D match to TRBD1 (5 bases). Germline V gene sequence: CDR1 SGHRS, CDR2 YFSETQ. The CDR3 totals 14 residues. Trimming stripped 5 bases from V and 4 bases from J, with 14 bases between.